This T cell receptor (beta chain) was sequenced in a study of CD8+ T cells in alopecia areata. Reverse transcription of extracted RNA yielded cDNA, which provided the sequencing template. Profiled with immunoSEQ multiplex PCR; TCRdb holds only in-frame clones, not every one. The table records about 210,000 clones, roughly 44% of them present only once. CDR3 length: 12 amino acids. V shed 4 bases and J shed 5 bases, with 11 bases lying between them. Germline-derived CDR1 and CDR2 are GTSNPN and SVGIG (reference sequence). Treatment defined: oral pan-JAK inhibitor, 5-10 mg twice daily. This TCR was sampled from a human donor with alopecia areata. The rearrangement links TRBV30 to TRBJ2-5; D unclear. Sequencing was performed on CD4+ T cells sorted from blood, taken at approximately week 36, from a patient treated with tofacitinib. The CDR3 region has the DNA TGTGCCTGGACCCATCGGCCCGAGACCCAGTACTTC. This codes for CAWTHRPETQYF.